The clone carrying this TCR beta chain was recorded many times. The CDR3 spans 17 residues. Germline V gives CDR1 MDHEN, CDR2 SYDVKM. V was clipped by 2 bases and J by 2 bases; unmatched bases: 7. Time point in this sample: newly diagnosed GD, antithyroid drugs for less than 3 months. PBMCs provided the RNA from which the TCR library was made. The sample originates from a study of regulatory T cells in long-lasting Graves disease. Construction of the TCR beta libraries employed iRepertoire HTBI primers in conjunction with Arm-PCR of CDR3 regions. TCRdb itself ran the multiplex PCR reads through MiXCR, one entry per CDR3 protein. Seen here are about 470,000 distinct CDR3 sequences, 14% to 15% observed once, and the top ten hold roughly a sixth. These same records also appear under a second study, on T cells in Graves' hyperthyroidism and ophthalmopathy.

This chain uses TRBV28 with TRBJ1-3; 9 bases are a match to TRBD1. The sequence was collected from a woman in her 30s with Graves disease. This specimen was peripheral blood mononuclear cells (PBMCs), taken at new diagnosis, from a patient treated with antithyroid drugs. Written as DNA, the CDR3 is TGTGCCAGCAGTTTAAGTCGACAGGGGGTAACTGGAAACACCATATATTTT. This sequence encodes CASSLSRQGVTGNTIYF.